The clone carrying this T cell receptor (beta chain) was picked up many times. The antigen remains unidentified. This entry comes from a study of CD8 T cells in ankylosing spondylitis. TCR beta libraries were made by quantitative 5'-RACE with molecular barcodes. TCRdb used MiXCR to reprocess the 5' RACE reads, holding one entry per CDR3 protein. The table lists around 490,000 distinct CDR3 sequences, 5.3% of them singletons. The CDR3 has 13 amino acids. The germline V gene encodes CDR1 SNHLY and CDR2 FYNNEI. The V end was cut by 1 base, the J end by 9 bases, with 12 bases between. Study results and caveats: Characteristic of ankylosing spondylitis blood, it appeared, was a TCR beta motif comprising eight highly homologous variants. The clones that were linked to disease were reported to be significantly enriched in matched synovial fluid samples from ankylosing spondylitis patients.

The chain recombines TRBV2 with TRBJ1-1, with D possibly matching TRBD1 (5 bases). The TCR was taken from a male donor with ankylosing spondylitis. The sample was blood, either unsorted or a sorted T cell fraction (not recorded which). DNA for the CDR3: TGTGCCAGCAGTGAAGGAACGGGGCATAAAGCTTTCTTT. As protein: CASSEGTGHKAFF.